The 8 T cell receptor beta chains in this list originate from one sample, sequenced in a study of blood T cell repertoires in COVID-19. Measured with immunoSEQ multiplex PCR; TCRdb has only the in-frame clones, and not every one. The profile shows approximately 140,000 clones, more than 75% of them singletons. The material sequenced was peripheral blood. These receptor sequences come from a man aged 80 or over with acute or convalescent COVID-19.

To note about this clone: The same CDR3 can be traced to other DNA sequences in this sample. The CDR3 sequence: CASSQGGGSTEAFF. The CDR3, as DNA: TGTGCCAGCAGCCAGGGGGGTGGGAGCACTGAAGCTTTCTTT. The V gene is TRBV3-1 (or the pseudogene TRBV3-2), the J gene TRBJ1-1; TRBD1 might be the D (5 bases). The CDR3 covers 14 residues. V was shortened by 3 bases and J by 4 bases, with 12 bases between the two germline ends. Germline assignment: CDR1 LGHDT and CDR2 YNNKEL (reference sequence).

V gene TRBV7-8 combines with J gene TRBJ1-5, with TRBD1 as a possible D gene (5 bases). Trimming cost V 2 bases and J 0 bases, with 14 bases left between them. From germline, CDR1 is SGHVS and CDR2 FQNEAQ. This CDR3 contains 17 residues. This CDR3 is CASSLLPGLYSNQPQHF. The CDR3 nucleotides read TGTGCCAGCAGCTTACTCCCGGGACTATATAGCAATCAGCCCCAGCATTTT. The whole variable domain, remainder taken from reference TRBV7-8 and TRBJ1-5, is GAGVSQSPRYKVAKRGQDVALRCDPISGHVSLFWYQQALGQGPEFLTYFQNEAQLDKSGLPSDRFFAERPEGSVSTLKIQRTQQEDSAVYLCASSLLPGLYSNQPQHFGDGTRLSIL.

The CDR3 nucleotides read TGCGCCAGCAGCCAAGAGTTGGCAGGGAATTCACCCCTCCACTTT. It encodes CASSQELAGNSPLHF. The chain is built from TRBV4-1 and TRBJ1-6, with a weak D call TRBD1 (5 bases). This CDR3 is 15 amino acids long. Germline V gene sequence: CDR1 MGHRA, CDR2 YSYEKL. V was shortened by 0 bases and J by 7 bases, with 10 bases between the two germline ends.

CDR3 residues: CASSFSSGPPYEQYF. The CDR3 DNA sequence: TGCGCCAGCAGCTTCTCTAGCGGGCCCCCCTACGAGCAGTACTTC. The chain joins TRBV5-1 to TRBJ2-7; 8 bases line up with TRBD2. The J segment lost 2 bases and the V segment lost 2 bases, leaving 6 bases of the junction unmatched. The CDR3 runs 15 residues. Germline assignment: CDR1 SGHRS and CDR2 YFSETQ.

This clone was detected once. The rearrangement uses TRBV2 and TRBJ1-2; 10 positions agree with TRBD1. This CDR3 is built from 15 residues. Trimming took 6 bases from V and 4 from J; bases not matched to a gene: 8. Germline V lookup: CDR1 SNHLY, CDR2 FYNNEI. The CDR3 DNA reads TGTGCCAGCAGGGGGGGGACAGGGGATCCCTATGGCTACACCTTC. Translated: CASRGGTGDPYGYTF.

This CDR3 is CASTAERATGEQYF. CDR3 nucleotide sequence: TGTGCCAGCACGGCGGAGAGAGCGACGGGGGAGCAGTACTTC. J is TRBJ2-7 and V is TRBV6-5; D is perhaps TRBD2 (5 bases). This CDR3 has 14 residues. V was cut by 7 bases and J by 7 bases, with 20 bases left in between. Germline V CDR1 and CDR2: MNHEY, SVGAGI.

The chain uses TRBV3-1 (or the pseudogene TRBV3-2) and TRBJ2-2; D not resolved. The CDR3 loop spans 16 amino acids. Trimming stripped 1 base from V and 3 bases from J, with 12 bases between. Germline V CDR1 and CDR2: LGHDT, YNNKEL (reference sequence). The CDR3 DNA sequence: TGTGCCAGCAGCCAAGGTAAAGGCGGTTACACCGGGGAGCTGTTTTTT. Translating it yields CASSQGKGGYTGELFF.

V and J are TRBV14 and TRBJ1-4; the D gene is possibly TRBD1 (5 bases). Germline-derived CDR1 and CDR2 are SGHDN and FVKESK. The CDR3 sequence is 12 residues long. Between the trimmed V and J ends, which lost 5 bases and 10 bases, there was a span of 11 bases. The CDR3 reads CASSANRRKLFF. The DNA of the CDR3 is TGTGCCAGCAGCGCGAACAGGCGAAAACTGTTTTTT.